Below are 4 T cell receptor beta chains sequenced from a single sample in a study of OX40 agonist ivuxolimab in advanced cancers. Sequenced by immunoSEQ multiplex PCR; TCRdb stores in-frame clones only, minus some. The sample lists about 48,000 clones; about 88% were seen once. The starting material was CD4+ or CD8+ T cells sorted from blood, obtained in a trial of the OX40 agonist ivuxolimab. The receptors stem from an adult with an advanced solid tumor such as melanoma, head and neck, liver or kidney cancer.

The rearrangement joins TRBV11-1 to TRBJ2-7; no definite D call. CDR1 and CDR2 (germline): SGHAT, FQDESV (reference sequence). The CDR3 extends over 14 amino acids. Between the trimmed V and J ends, which lost 5 bases and 3 bases, there was a span of 14 bases. CDR3 DNA: TGTGCCAGCAGCCTACAAGGACGGCTCTACGAGCAGTACTTC. Translating gives CASSLQGRLYEQYF.

This sequence joins TRBV18 and TRBJ2-4; D uncertain. CDR1 and CDR2 from the germline V gene are KGHSH and LQKENI. V was pared by 5 bases and J by 6 bases, with 8 bases between. This CDR3 spans 12 amino acids. The DNA of the CDR3 is TGTGCCAGCTCATCAGATAGAAACATTCAGTACTTC. Residues: CASSSDRNIQYF.

V is TRBV5-1 and J is TRBJ1-4, with TRBD1 matching over 11 bases. V trimming: 6 bases; J trimming: 8 bases; junction bases outside the gene matches: 6. CDR3 length equals 14 residues. Germline-derived CDR1 and CDR2 are SGHRS and YFSETQ. The CDR3 loop reads CASTSGQGGEKLFF. The DNA of the CDR3 is TGCGCCAGCACATCGGGACAGGGGGGAGAAAAACTGTTTTTT.

This chain joins TRBV5-1 and TRBJ1-2, with a possible D match to TRBD1 (6 bases). The V and J ends lost 2 bases and 1 base respectively, with 9 bases between them. The CDR3 contains 14 residues. Germline values: CDR1 SGHRS, CDR2 YFSETQ. In DNA, the CDR3 is TGCGCCAGCAGCTTAACACAGGGTAACTATGGCTACACCTTC. It yields the protein CASSLTQGNYGYTF.